This T cell receptor (beta chain) was identified in a study of post-analysis software for immune sequencing data (dated by TCRdb to between 2015 and 2017). Study-wide context: Disease courses on record covered relapsing-remitting, secondary progressive and progressive-relapsing multiple sclerosis, though some patients had no subtype annotation. A subset of samples was prepared in parallel using single-end sample barcoding, then pooled and co-amplified after Illumina adapter ligation. The multiple sclerosis patient repertoires were compared with some twelve previously published healthy control repertoires from donors aged about 6 to 28 years.

To demonstrate the VDJtools post-analysis software, TCR beta repertoires were profiled from the peripheral blood of about 14 young patients with multiple sclerosis. The patients with multiple sclerosis were children and adolescents between roughly 6 and 17 years of age. Trimmed from V: 11 bases; trimmed from J: 0 bases; junction bases lacking a gene match: 5. The CDR3 covers 15 residues, taking in both the cysteine and the phenylalanine. The DNA shown is the 45-base CDR3, in frame from base 1. The germline V gene gives CDR1 as ENHRY and CDR2 as SYGVKD. To prepare the library, PCR was applied. Sequencing used an Illumina HiSeq 2500. To reduce PCR and sequencing biases, unique molecular identifiers were built into the TCR beta cDNA libraries. Approximately 500,000 cDNA molecules were obtained for every 1 to 10 million input T cells, so each molecule roughly corresponded to one T cell. The patient libraries were prepared and sequenced using the same protocol as the earlier healthy control dataset. Within a given batch, samples were prepared together, multiplexed and sequenced on the same HiSeq lane. From the authors' description of their analysis: MIGEC handled the raw barcoded reads, throwing out single-read molecular identifier groups before consensus assembly and CDR3 extraction. VDJtools was used for post-analysis of the clonotype tables, and diversity was normalized by down-sampling every dataset to the size of the smallest sample. In repertoire overlap clustering, CDR3 amino acid sequences, but not nucleotide sequences, were matched to correct batch-related cross-sample contamination. TCRdb reworked the public reads: Q25 trimming with fastp, MiXCR clone assembly, productive beta chains retained. All rows with the same CDR3 protein become a single entry with the most common DNA and genes. The V and J calls and clone size are TCRdb's, not the authors'. In all, the sample holds some 800,000 distinct CDR3 sequences, and 46% of those were seen once. 4.9% of the sample is in the top ten clones.

Here is what the overall study found, with its caveats: Four to six TRBV segments, including TRBV5-6, TRBV5-1 and TRBV20-1, were significantly more frequent in patients than controls. Multiple sclerosis patients had significantly lower normalized Chao1 diversity than controls, a result that suggests substantial peripheral T-cell clonal expansion. Direct clustering with F measure showed strong co-clustering of samples prepared in the same batch, prompting a batch-effect correction. The multiple sclerosis patient group was slightly younger than the control group.

This clonotype showed up just a few times. Its antigen remains undetermined. The input lacks base qualities; no much larger clone sits a single base away. The sequence joins TRBV10-3 to TRBJ2-1; TRBD2 agrees with 12 junctional bases. The source material was blood. The TCR sequence derives from a girl under 18 with multiple sclerosis. The nucleotides read TGTGCCGTTCGGACTAGCGGGACCTCCTACAATGAGCAGTTCTTC. The encoded protein is CAVRTSGTSYNEQFF.